Listed here is a single TCR beta chain. Its antigen is undetermined. These data belong to a study of OX40 agonist ivuxolimab in advanced cancers. Overall study: Three patients had partial responses: one hepatocellular carcinoma, two cutaneous melanoma.

The CDR3 totals 11 residues. Overall study results and limits: At 0.1 to 3.0 mg/kg, clonal expansion of CD4+ and CD8+ blood T cells had occurred by week 6. Mean expanded clone counts were higher in CD8+ than CD4+ T cells.

Profiling relied on immunoSEQ multiplex PCR, and the TCRdb table lists in-frame clones only, not all of them. The sample carries about 70,000 clones, approximately 94% recorded once. This sample comprised CD4+ or CD8+ T cells sorted from blood, obtained in a trial of the OX40 agonist ivuxolimab. This clonotype was sampled from an adult with an advanced solid tumor such as melanoma, head and neck, liver or kidney cancer. The chain links TRBV21-1 to TRBJ2-7. TRBV21-1 is listed as a pseudogene. As DNA, the CDR3 is TGTGCCAGCAGCAAAGACCACGAGCAGTACTTC. It is translated as CASSKDHEQYF.